The clone carrying this T cell receptor (beta chain) was detected many times. Its matching antigen is unknown. This specimen comes from a study of T cells in Graves' hyperthyroidism and ophthalmopathy. It was considered stable Graves' hyperthyroidism when ophthalmopathy did not progress within 18 months. Uncontrolled infection, other autoimmune disease, pregnancy or lactation disqualified patients from enrolment. Diagnoses rested on clinical symptoms, serum thyroxine and TRAb, thyroid ultrasound and orbital computed tomography. Germline CDR1 reads GTSNPN; CDR2 reads SVGIG (reference sequence). This CDR3 contains 13 residues. Germline trimming cut 2 bases from V and 5 bases from J; bases unmatched to any gene: 3. Study-wide results and limits: Most clonotypes that expanded in the thyroid above 0.001 also showed up in blood.

Amplification of TCR beta CDR3 regions was performed using RNA transcripts as template. The TCR CDR3 was amplified in a first-round RT-PCR using the HTBI primer set. TCRdb re-called the multiplex PCR reads through MiXCR, storing one row per CDR3 protein. Found here are 300,000 to 400,000 distinct CDR3 sequences, 15% to 20% of them singletons; the top ten hold around 54%. Material: blood. The chain couples TRBV30 to TRBJ1-5; 7 bases line up with TRBD1. The TCR originated in a woman aged 45-59 years with Graves' hyperthyroidism. CDR3: CAWSPQGDQPQHF. Written as DNA, the CDR3 is TGTGCCTGGAGTCCTCAGGGGGATCAGCCCCAGCATTTT.